The clone carrying this T cell receptor (beta chain) was recorded at least ten times. The target antigen is unknown. This specimen belongs to a study of human T cells and chemical hapten exposure. Study observations and caveats: Those TCRs sitting above 1 in 1000 frequency stayed the same with DPC sensitization.

TCRdb recomputed calls from the RACE reads with MiXCR, one row per CDR3 protein. The sample lists approximately 59,000 distinct CDR3 sequences; roughly 6.6% were seen once. As for time point: healthy volunteer bleed at 6 weeks. Total RNA was isolated from unfractionated whole blood. The origin of this receptor is a female donor in good health. Some clones in this sample may be carry-over from other donors' samples. Sequences were obtained from whole blood.

CDR3 sequence (DNA): TGCGCCAGCAGCTTGCGGGGGGCGGATTACATAGTGGATACGCAGTATTTT. It translates to CASSLRGADYIVDTQYF. The rearrangement links TRBV5-1 to TRBJ2-3; tentative D call: TRBD2 (7 bases). Trimming removed 1 base from V and 6 bases from J, with 21 bases in between. This CDR3 spans 17 amino acids. Germline values: CDR1 SGHRS, CDR2 YFSETQ. Together with reference TRBV5-1 and TRBJ2-3, the CDR3 gives the full variable domain: KAGVTQTPRYLIKTRGQQVTLSCSPISGHRSVSWYQQTPGQGLQFLFEYFSETQRNKGNFPGRFSGRQFSNSRSEMNVSTLELGDSALYLCASSLRGADYIVDTQYFGPGTRLTVL.